This T cell receptor (beta chain) appears in the sequencing data of a study of cytomegalovirus exposure and HLA in healthy donors. Findings and caveats of the study: Later analysis indicated greater clonal expansion among HLA-associated TCR beta chains than among equally common other chains. According to the study, 150 to 200 TCR beta chains were cytomegalovirus-associated. In a later analysis, specific HLA alleles were associated with 15,000 to 20,000 TCR beta sequences at a 0.05 false discovery rate.

In regard to this clone: The target antigen is unknown.

The germline gives CDR1 LNHDA, CDR2 SQIVND (reference sequence). The length of the CDR3 is 18 residues. Trimming removed 4 bases from V and 2 bases from J, with 22 bases in between. The PCR used 60 Vbeta and 13 Jbeta primers. Assay: immunoSEQ multiplex PCR; the TCRdb copy retains only in-frame clones and omits some. In the table there are about 130,000 clones, 6.5% to 9.5% of which are singletons. Sampled while nominally healthy, donors likely had unrecorded immune exposures. The TCR originated in a man between 40 and 49 years old in good health and CMV-seronegative. Source material: PBMCs. The chain carries TRBV19 and TRBJ2-3, with TRBD2 as a possible D gene (7 bases). The CDR3 DNA is TGTGCCAGTAGTAAAGCAGTTCCGGGGGGCTTCACCACAGATACGCAGTATTTT. Protein: CASSKAVPGGFTTDTQYF.